These 23 T cell receptor beta chains came from one sample sequenced in a study of technical replicates of blood from several donors. Libraries were prepared by immunoSEQ multiplex PCR; TCRdb keeps only in-frame clonotypes and omits some of them. The repertoire has about 53,000 clones, 86% of them found once; the top ten carry 5.6%. The sequencing sample was made of PBMCs. Every receptor here comes from a human donor in good health. Some clones in this sample may be carry-over from other donors' samples.

The rearrangement links TRBV6-5 to TRBJ1-2; 8 nucleotides line up with TRBD1. V lost 5 bases to trimming and J lost 5 bases; unmatched junction nucleotides: 4. CDR1 is MNHEY, CDR2 SVGAGI, per germline. The CDR3 is 13 amino acids. The CDR3 here is CASSGTGGYGYTF. The DNA of the CDR3 is TGTGCCAGCAGTGGAACAGGGGGTTATGGCTACACCTTC.

The chain carries TRBV4-2 and TRBJ1-2, with a tentative D call TRBD1 (5 bases). Germline-derived CDR1 and CDR2 are LGHNA and YNFKEQ. V was cut by 0 bases and J by 2 bases, with 7 bases left in between. The CDR3 covers 14 residues. CDR3 nucleotide sequence: TGTGCCAGCAGCCAAGAGCAGGGAAACTATGGCTACACCTTC. It encodes CASSQEQGNYGYTF.

This chain's CDR3 is CASSFNSTSGYHEQYF. As DNA, the CDR3 is TGTGCCAGCAGCTTTAACTCGACTAGCGGCTACCACGAGCAGTACTTC. The genes are TRBV11-1 and TRBJ2-7; 9 bases map to TRBD2. J gave up 5 bases and V 3 bases, and 11 bases lay outside the gene matches. In germline, CDR1 is SGHAT, CDR2 FQDESV (reference sequence). The length of the CDR3 is 16 residues. Supplemented by reference TRBV11-1 and TRBJ2-7, the full variable domain reads EAEVAQSPRYKITEKSQAVAFWCDPISGHATLYWYRQILGQGPELLVQFQDESVVDDSQLPKDRFSAERLKGVDSTLKIQPAELGDSAMYLCASSFNSTSGYHEQYFGPGTRLTVT.

The gene calls are TRBV6-5 and TRBJ2-5; 13 bases match TRBD2. V shed 6 bases, J shed 5 bases, and the junction held 6 bases outside the gene matches. Per germline, CDR1 MNHEY and CDR2 SVGAGI. The CDR3 loop spans 15 amino acids. This chain's CDR3 is CASRHRTSGSETQYF. DNA for the CDR3: TGTGCCAGCAGACATAGGACTAGCGGGAGTGAGACCCAGTACTTC.

The chain combines TRBV4-1 with TRBJ1-3; 12 bases line up with TRBD1. The CDR3 is made up of 18 amino acids. The V gene's germline CDR1 is MGHRA and CDR2 YSYEKL. V lost 4 bases, J lost 4 bases, and 11 bases stayed unmatched. CDR3 nucleotides: TGCGCCAGCAGCCGACCCGGGACAGGGGGCAGGGCGGGAAACACCATATATTTT. Translated: CASSRPGTGGRAGNTIYF.

This CDR3 is CASSQQGETQYF. The CDR3 nucleotides read TGTGCCAGCAGCCAGCAGGGGGAGACCCAGTACTTC. This chain joins TRBV4-2 and TRBJ2-5; TRBD1 is a possible D gene (6 bases). The CDR3 consists of 12 residues. Germline V gene data show CDR1 as LGHNA and CDR2 as YNFKEQ. V lost 3 bases, J lost 5 bases, and 7 bases lay in between.

The chain carries TRBV4-3 and TRBJ1-1; the D gene is possibly TRBD1 (6 bases). The V end lost 0 bases, the J end lost 6 bases, and 14 bases lay between the germline ends. This CDR3 contains 15 residues. CDR1 is LGHNA, CDR2 YSLEER, per germline. CDR3 sequence reads: CASSQDHQGKSEAFF. DNA for the CDR3: TGCGCCAGCAGCCAAGATCACCAGGGGAAATCTGAAGCTTTCTTT.

V is TRBV18 and J is TRBJ2-2; 9 bases fit TRBD2. V dropped 2 bases and J dropped 1; count of bases not matched to a gene: 2. This CDR3 has 16 residues. CDR1 and CDR2 (germline): KGHSH, LQKENI. CDR3: CASSPRLAENTGELFF. In DNA form, the CDR3 reads TGTGCCAGCTCACCAAGACTAGCGGAGAACACCGGGGAGCTGTTTTTT.

The chain uses TRBV7-6 and TRBJ2-7, with 11 bases fitting TRBD1. V lost 1 base to trimming and J lost 5 bases; unmatched junction nucleotides: 7. The CDR3 consists of 16 residues. Germline V CDR1 and CDR2: SGHVS, FNYEAQ. CDR3 DNA sequence: TGTGCCAGCAGCTTAGTCCCGGACAGGGGGCGGGACGAGCAGTACTTC. Amino acid sequence: CASSLVPDRGRDEQYF.

The chain recombines TRBV4-2 with TRBJ2-7, with D unclear. V lost 0 bases and J lost 4, with 10 bases in between. Germline V gene sequence: CDR1 LGHNA, CDR2 YNFKEQ. The CDR3 loop spans 14 amino acids. CDR3 sequence: CASSQDPSGYEQYF. The CDR3 DNA sequence: TGTGCCAGCAGCCAAGATCCTTCAGGTTACGAGCAGTACTTC.

DNA of the CDR3: TGTGCCAGCAGCACAAAAATGAGGCGCCCGTACTCCTACGAGCAGTACTTC. This codes for CASSTKMRRPYSYEQYF. The rearrangement links TRBV21-1 to TRBJ2-7; TRBD2 is taken as the D call from the table, unchecked against the DNA. TRBV21-1 is marked as a pseudogene. This CDR3 comprises 17 residues.

Here the CDR3 reads CASSLGGTQETQYF. In DNA form, the CDR3 reads TGCGCCAGCAGCTTGGGCGGAACCCAAGAGACCCAGTACTTC. The V and J genes are TRBV5-1 and TRBJ2-5; D unclear. Trimming stripped 0 bases from V and 1 base from J, with 7 bases between. CDR1 is SGHRS and CDR2 is YFSETQ in the germline V gene. CDR3 size: 14 residues.

The chain employs TRBV19 and TRBJ2-1; no definite D call. Germline assignment: CDR1 LNHDA and CDR2 SQIVND (reference sequence). Trimming pared 7 bases from V and 0 bases from J, leaving 7 bases between. The CDR3 runs 13 residues. The CDR3 sequence: CASTPSSYNEQFF. CDR3 nucleotides: TGTGCCAGTACTCCTAGCTCCTACAATGAGCAGTTCTTC. Using reference TRBV19 and TRBJ2-1 for the parts outside the CDR3, the full variable domain is DGGITQSPKYLFRKEGQNVTLSCEQNLNHDAMYWYRQDPGQGLRLIYYSQIVNDFQKGDIAEGYSVSREKKESFPLTVTSAQKNPTAFYLCASTPSSYNEQFFGPGTRLTVL.

V usage is TRBV11-3 and J usage is TRBJ2-2; TRBD1 might be the D (5 bases). This CDR3 region has 14 residues. Trimming pared 6 bases from V and 4 bases from J, leaving 12 bases between. Germline CDR1 and CDR2: SGHNT and YENEEA. DNA of the CDR3: TGTGCCAGCAGTTGGGGCGACCCCACCGGGGAGCTGTTTTTT. Translating gives CASSWGDPTGELFF.

V usage is TRBV7-3 and J usage is TRBJ1-1; possible D gene TRBD1, 5 bases. V was pared by 5 bases and J by 0 bases, with 16 bases between. CDR3 length: 16 residues. Germline CDR1 SGHTA, CDR2 FQGTGA. Here the CDR3 DNA reads TGTGCCAGCAGCCCGGGGGTGGGACGGATGAACACTGAAGCTTTCTTT. Its protein is CASSPGVGRMNTEAFF.

The chain combines TRBV11-3 with TRBJ2-2; D is possibly TRBD1 (6 bases). Germline V lookup: CDR1 SGHNT, CDR2 YENEEA. V shed 1 base and J shed 6 bases, with 9 bases lying between them. CDR3 length: 14 residues. CDR3 in amino acids: CASSLGQAAGELFF. CDR3 in DNA: TGTGCCAGCAGCTTAGGACAGGCCGCCGGGGAGCTGTTTTTT.

This sequence joins TRBV5-1 and TRBJ2-7, with D possibly being TRBD1 (5 bases). The length of the CDR3 is 14 residues. Germline V lookup: CDR1 SGHRS, CDR2 YFSETQ. V lost 2 bases to trimming and J lost 4 bases, with 13 bases between them. CDR3: CASSFRVNGYEQYF. CDR3 nucleotides: TGCGCCAGCAGCTTCAGGGTTAACGGGTACGAGCAGTACTTC.

The chain links TRBV6-5 to TRBJ1-2, with 7 bases identical to TRBD1. Germline CDR1 reads MNHEY; CDR2 reads SVGAGI. V shed 2 bases and J 6 bases; nucleotides not matched to a gene: 3. CDR3 size: 13 residues. As DNA, the CDR3 is TGTGCCAGCAGTTACCGGCAGGGGGATGGCTACACCTTC. Protein: CASSYRQGDGYTF.

This sequence joins TRBV12-5 and TRBJ1-2, with 7 bases lining up with TRBD1. The CDR3 is made up of 13 amino acids. Trimming removed 5 bases from V and 5 bases from J; junction bases left unmatched: 5. Looked up from germline, CDR1 is LGHNT and CDR2 is FRNRAP. CDR3 amino acids: CASGPRTGYGYTF. In DNA form, the CDR3 reads TGTGCTAGTGGTCCCAGGACAGGATATGGCTACACCTTC.

This chain joins TRBV2 and TRBJ2-3, with D maybe TRBD2 (5 bases). The CDR3 consists of 17 residues. CDR1 is SNHLY, CDR2 FYNNEI, per germline. V was shortened by 0 bases and J by 3 bases, with 16 bases between the two germline ends. CDR3 DNA sequence: TGTGCCAGCAGTGAAGCTCGTACCCAGAGGGTTACAGATACGCAGTATTTT. Residues: CASSEARTQRVTDTQYF.

The rearrangement links TRBV4-3 to TRBJ2-6, with D hard to call. The CDR3 has 15 residues. Trimming cost V 0 bases and J 1 base, with 4 bases left between them. Germline CDR1 is LGHNA and CDR2 is YSLEER. The CDR3 DNA reads as TGCGCCAGCAGCCAAGACAGTTCTGGGGCCAACGTCCTGACTTTC. It encodes CASSQDSSGANVLTF.

On this clone: This specimen includes other DNA sequences encoding the same CDR3. This chain joins TRBV9 and TRBJ2-2, with TRBD1 matching over 8 bases. CDR3 size: 15 residues. J lost 1 base, V lost 4 bases, and 3 bases had no gene match. Germline assignment: CDR1 SGDLS and CDR2 YYNGEE. In DNA form, the CDR3 reads TGTGCCAGCAGCCCAGGGACAGGGAACACCGGGGAGCTGTTTTTT. The encoded protein is CASSPGTGNTGELFF.

This chain connects TRBV6-5 to TRBJ2-1; D is ambiguous. Trimming removed 7 bases from V and 7 bases from J, with 14 bases in between. The germline V gene encodes CDR1 MNHEY and CDR2 SVGAGI. This CDR3 has 13 amino acids. The CDR3, as DNA: TGTGCCAGCATACGCGTGCGGATGAATGAGCAGTTCTTC. It is translated as CASIRVRMNEQFF.